What follows is one TCR beta chain and its context. Its antigen is unidentified. Germline CDR1 PRHDT, CDR2 FYEKMQ (reference sequence). The CDR3 runs 15 residues. Unmatched junction bases numbered 7, after V lost 4 bases and J lost 8 bases. The sample originates from a study of cytomegalovirus exposure and HLA in healthy donors. Study-wide results and caveats: A previous analysis found most TCR beta V segments productive roughly 90% or roughly 30% of the time. Follow-up analysis seemed to connect common viral pathogens with several of the most significant clusters identified. It was likely that a cluster of highly shared sequence variants was a sequencing artifact. Researchers reported from a later analysis that most CMV-associated TCR beta chains appeared HLA-restricted.

PCR primers comprised 60 Vbeta and 13 Jbeta primers. Produced via immunoSEQ multiplex PCR; TCRdb's table is partial and in-frame only. The sample includes some 200,000 clones, about 85% of them seen just once. The sequenced sample consisted of PBMCs. The J gene is TRBJ1-4, the V gene TRBV13; 10 positions match TRBD1. The TCR sequence derives from a man in his fifties in good health and CMV-seronegative. The chain's CDR3 is CASSYGGQGSEKLFF. CDR3 coding DNA: TGTGCCAGCAGCTATGGGGGACAGGGGTCAGAAAAACTGTTTTTT. Looking up the rest from reference TRBV13 and TRBJ1-4 gives the full variable domain: AAGVIQSPRHLIKEKRETATLKCYPIPRHDTVYWYQQGPGQDPQFLISFYEKMQSDKGSIPDRFSAQQFSDYHSELNMSSLELGDSALYFCASSYGGQGSEKLFFGSGTQLSVL.